This TCR beta chain stems from a study of neurological immune-mediated disorders. The cDNA was synthesized by 5'RACE incorporating 10-nucleotide random UMIs. Each CDR3 protein gets one entry after TCRdb re-called the 5' RACE reads with MiXCR. The sample yields tens of thousands of distinct CDR3 sequences, approximately 4.4% seen once. The CDR3 runs 14 residues. Per the germline V gene, CDR1 is SGHKS and CDR2 is YYEKEE (reference sequence). V lost 4 bases, J lost 5 bases, and 6 bases stayed unmatched. This clonotype has ten or more counts. The chain links TRBV5-5 to TRBJ1-2, with 9 positions matching TRBD1. The sequencing sample was made of PBMCs. This receptor was identified in a man aged 50 to 59 with multiple sclerosis. The CDR3 bases are TGTGCCAGCAGCGGGGGACAGGGACGGTATGGCTACACCTTC. Protein sequence: CASSGGQGRYGYTF.